A single sample gave rise to the 8 T cell receptor beta chains below, sequenced in a study of T cells expressing NK-cell markers. TCRdb reprocessed the 5' RACE reads and reports one entry per CDR3 protein, with no DNA. The sample totals 450,000 to 600,000 distinct CDR3 sequences. Sequencing was done on a sample of blood T cells: a sorted CD56 or NKG2C T cell subset, CD4+ or CD8+ T cells, or bulk PBMC T cells (not recorded which). All receptors come from a man aged 18-30 years in good health.

The rearrangement uses TRBV6-1 and TRBJ2-2; the D gene TCRdb calls, TRBD2, cannot be checked with no DNA. The CDR3 sequence is 17 residues long. CDR1 and CDR2 (germline): MNHNS, SASEGT. CDR3 amino acids: CASSGGDSGSLAGELFF.

This rearrangement joins TRBV15 to TRBJ2-2; TCRdb lists TRBD2, though no DNA is available to test this call. Looked up from germline, CDR1 is LNHNV and CDR2 is YYDKDF (reference sequence). The CDR3 length is 15 residues. The CDR3 loop reads CATSRGTGVTGELFF.

V is TRBV7-3 and J is TRBJ2-2; checking the TCRdb D call of TRBD1 is not possible without DNA. This CDR3 has 13 residues. Germline V lookup: CDR1 SGHTA, CDR2 FQGTGA. The CDR3 protein is CASSPQGPGELFF.

V is TRBV20-1 and J is TRBJ2-7; lacking DNA, the TRBD1 call made by TCRdb goes unchecked. Germline CDR1 reads DFQATT; CDR2 reads SNEGSKA (reference sequence). This CDR3 has 14 amino acids. The CDR3 sequence: CSSSDRGQTYEQYF.

J is TRBJ1-5 and V is TRBV6-2 or TRBV6-3. Germline V gene data show CDR1 as MNHEY and CDR2 as SVGEGT. The CDR3 extends over 12 amino acids. CDR3 in amino acids: CASSLLYQPQHF.

This sequence joins TRBV20-1 and TRBJ2-1; TCRdb gives TRBD2 as the D gene, but with no DNA this cannot be confirmed. The CDR3 loop spans 16 amino acids. Germline V gene lookup returns CDR1 DFQATT and CDR2 SNEGSKA (reference sequence). CDR3 loop: CSARGLAGKSYNEQFF.

The rearrangement uses TRBV6-1 and TRBJ2-1; the D call of TRBD1 rests on TCRdb alone, since no DNA is present to check it. CDR1 is MNHNS, CDR2 SASEGT, per germline. This CDR3 has 15 residues. The CDR3: CASTWGGLSYNEQFF.

The chain links TRBV12-3 or TRBV12-4 to TRBJ1-4; TCRdb's D call of TRBD1 is untestable without DNA. The CDR3 runs to 14 residues. The CDR3 loop reads CASSLGGFREKLFF.